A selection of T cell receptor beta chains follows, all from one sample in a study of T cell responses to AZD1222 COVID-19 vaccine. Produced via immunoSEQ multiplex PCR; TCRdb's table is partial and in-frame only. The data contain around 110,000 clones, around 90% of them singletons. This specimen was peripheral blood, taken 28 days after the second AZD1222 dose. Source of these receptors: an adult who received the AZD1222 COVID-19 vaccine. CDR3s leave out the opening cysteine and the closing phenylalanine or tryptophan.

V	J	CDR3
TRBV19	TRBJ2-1	ASSIARDNEQF
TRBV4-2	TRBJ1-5	ASSQGTGANQPQH
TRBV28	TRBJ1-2	ASSTGHYGYT
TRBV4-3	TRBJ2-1	ASSQMDRNNEQF
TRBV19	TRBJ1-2	ASKFTKGRADYGYT
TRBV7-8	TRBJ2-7	ASSRGQAGDEQY
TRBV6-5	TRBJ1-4	ASSYSPVATNEKLF
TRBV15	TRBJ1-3	ATSYLSGNTIY
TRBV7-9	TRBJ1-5	ASSFGASAQH
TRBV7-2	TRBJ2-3	ASRSGGSVDTQY
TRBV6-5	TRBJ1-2	ASSLQEGGGYT
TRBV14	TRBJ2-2	ASSQERTGGTGELF
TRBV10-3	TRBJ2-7	AISGPGQGVNEQY
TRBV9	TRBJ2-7	ASSTGSTSYEQY
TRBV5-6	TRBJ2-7	ASSLALYSYEQY
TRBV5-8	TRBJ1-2	ASSLENRGRFDGYT
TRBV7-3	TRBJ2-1	ASSHRTDGNEQF
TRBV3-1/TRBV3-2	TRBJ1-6	ASSLGTGEVGSPLH
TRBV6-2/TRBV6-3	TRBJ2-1	ASSYRDSYNEQF
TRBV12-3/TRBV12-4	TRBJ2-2	ASSLQSPGELF
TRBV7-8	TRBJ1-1	ASSLEGRWDTEAF
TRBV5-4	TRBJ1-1	ASSLDRGHAEAF
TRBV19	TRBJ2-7	ASSLRGTGFEQY
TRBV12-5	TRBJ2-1	ASGIQGSSYNEQF
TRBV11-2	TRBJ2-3	ASSLARWKGVDGTDTQY
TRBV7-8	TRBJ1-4	ASSTRGMDEKLF
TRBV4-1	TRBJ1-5	ASSQVRAQGPQH
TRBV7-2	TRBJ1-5	ASSPLRDSNQPQH
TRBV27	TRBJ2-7	ASSLSSGYEQY
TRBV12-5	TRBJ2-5	ASGVAGGPQETQY
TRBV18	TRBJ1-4	ASSPRGNEKLF
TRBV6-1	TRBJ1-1	ASSEVGRAPEAF
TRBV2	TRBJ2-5	ASMWVSGDTQETQY
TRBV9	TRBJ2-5	ASSLGTSGQETQY
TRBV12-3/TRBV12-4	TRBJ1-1	ASSLVGRTEAF
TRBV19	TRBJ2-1	ASSMQRTGGNNEQF
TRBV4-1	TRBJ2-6	ASSPAAGTGQWGANVLT
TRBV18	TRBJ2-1	ASSQSREPWLVDEQF
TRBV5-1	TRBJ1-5	ASSTGPSSGGNQPQH
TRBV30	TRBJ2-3	AFTQAGAGDTQY
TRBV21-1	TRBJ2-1	ASSKPRRFFCGTAYNEQF
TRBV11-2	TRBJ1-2	ASSWSAYGYT
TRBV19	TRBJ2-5	ASSLHPSSGGVETQY
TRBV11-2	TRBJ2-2	ASSRLPNTGELF
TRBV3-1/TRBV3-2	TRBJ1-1	ASSHKSGLNTEAF
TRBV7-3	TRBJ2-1	ASSQLGTEYYNEQF
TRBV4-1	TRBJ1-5	ASSRGQGYSNQPQH
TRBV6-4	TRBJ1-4	ATPNGKSNEKLF
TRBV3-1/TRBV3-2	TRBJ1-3	ASSQEWVGGNTIY
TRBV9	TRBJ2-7	ASSVGPGAGGYEQY
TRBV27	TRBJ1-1	ASNRGTEAF
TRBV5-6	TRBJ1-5	ASSRGQLRGGNQPQH
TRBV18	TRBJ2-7	ASSPTGTGHYEQY
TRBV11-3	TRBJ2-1	ASSGAQGRDEQF
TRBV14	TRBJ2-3	ASSQDWSGGGSTDTQY
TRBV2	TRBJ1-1	ASSEGTGALNTEAF
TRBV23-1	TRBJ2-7	ASSQGDGENEQY
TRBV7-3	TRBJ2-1	ASSLEALNEQF
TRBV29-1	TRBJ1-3	SVLTGGSGNTIY
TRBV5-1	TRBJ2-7	ASSYPGQGVYEQY